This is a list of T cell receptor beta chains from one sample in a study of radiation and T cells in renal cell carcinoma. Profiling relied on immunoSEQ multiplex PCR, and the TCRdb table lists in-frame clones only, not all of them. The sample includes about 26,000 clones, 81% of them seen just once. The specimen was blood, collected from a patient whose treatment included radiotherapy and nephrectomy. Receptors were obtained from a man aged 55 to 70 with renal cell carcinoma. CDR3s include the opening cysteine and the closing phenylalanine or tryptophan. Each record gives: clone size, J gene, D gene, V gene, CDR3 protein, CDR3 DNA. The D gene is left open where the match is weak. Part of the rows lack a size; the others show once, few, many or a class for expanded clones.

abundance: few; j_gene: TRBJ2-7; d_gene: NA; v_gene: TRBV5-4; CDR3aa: CASSLRRGLSGSYEQYF; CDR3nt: TGTGCCAGCAGCCTGAGGAGGGGGCTTAGCGGTTCCTACGAGCAGTACTTC
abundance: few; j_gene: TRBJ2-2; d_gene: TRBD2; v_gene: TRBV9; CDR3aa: CASSVGLAGGSNTGELFF; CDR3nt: TGTGCCAGCAGCGTAGGCCTAGCGGGAGGATCGAACACCGGGGAGCTGTTTTTT
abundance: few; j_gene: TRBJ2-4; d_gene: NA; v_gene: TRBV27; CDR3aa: CASSPLAKNIQYF; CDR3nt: TGTGCCAGCAGTCCGTTAGCCAAAAACATTCAGTACTTC
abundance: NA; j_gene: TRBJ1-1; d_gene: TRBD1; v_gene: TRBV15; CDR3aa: CATSLAGQGRFEAFF; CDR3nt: TGTGCCACCAGCCTGGCGGGACAGGGGAGATTTGAAGCTTTCTTT
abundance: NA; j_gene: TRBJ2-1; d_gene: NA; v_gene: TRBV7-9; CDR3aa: CASSLAPSAYNEQFF; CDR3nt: TGTGCCAGCAGCTTAGCGCCTAGCGCCTACAATGAGCAGTTCTTC
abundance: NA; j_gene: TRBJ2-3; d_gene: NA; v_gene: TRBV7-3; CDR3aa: CASSVHSGGTGDTQYF; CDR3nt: TGTGCCAGCAGTGTCCACTCTGGCGGGACGGGAGATACGCAGTATTTT
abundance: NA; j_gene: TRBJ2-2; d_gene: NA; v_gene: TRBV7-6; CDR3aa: CASSKEGVTTGELFF; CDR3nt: TGTGCCAGCAGTAAAGAGGGGGTTACCACCGGGGAGCTGTTTTTT
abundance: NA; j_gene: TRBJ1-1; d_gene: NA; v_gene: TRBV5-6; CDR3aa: CASSLRGTEAFF; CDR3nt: TGTGCCAGCAGCTTGCGGGGCACTGAAGCTTTCTTT
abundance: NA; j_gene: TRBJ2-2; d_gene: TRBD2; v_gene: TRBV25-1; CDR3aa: CASSGSGETGELFF; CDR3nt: TGTGCCAGCAGTGGTAGCGGGGAAACCGGGGAGCTGTTTTTT
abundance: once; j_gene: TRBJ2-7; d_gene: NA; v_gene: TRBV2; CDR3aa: CASRRDRNEQYF; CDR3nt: TGTGCCAGCAGACGCGACAGGAACGAGCAGTACTTC
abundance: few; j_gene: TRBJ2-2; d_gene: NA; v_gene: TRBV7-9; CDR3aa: CASSLGRRWTGELFF; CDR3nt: TGTGCCAGCAGCTTAGGCCGTAGGTGGACCGGGGAGCTGTTTTTT
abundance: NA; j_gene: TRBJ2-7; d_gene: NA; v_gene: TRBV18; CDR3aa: CASQPAAWGSYEQYF; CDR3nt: TGTGCCAGCCAACCGGCAGCCTGGGGATCCTACGAGCAGTACTTC
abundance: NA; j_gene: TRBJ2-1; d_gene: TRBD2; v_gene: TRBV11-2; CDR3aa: CASSPTSGRAHEQFF; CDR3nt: TGTGCCAGCAGCCCGACTAGCGGGAGGGCCCATGAGCAGTTCTTC
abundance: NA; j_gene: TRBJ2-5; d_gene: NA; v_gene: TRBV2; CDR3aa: CASIPSEYQETQYF; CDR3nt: TGTGCCAGCATCCCTAGCGAGTACCAAGAGACCCAGTACTTC
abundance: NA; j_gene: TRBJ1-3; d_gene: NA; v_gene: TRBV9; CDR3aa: CASSERGAGSGNTIYF; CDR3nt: TGTGCCAGCAGCGAGCGAGGGGCCGGCTCTGGAAACACCATATATTTT
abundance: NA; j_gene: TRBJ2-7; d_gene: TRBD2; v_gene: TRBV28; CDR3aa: CAAGRFGAGGRNEQYF; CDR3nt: TGTGCCGCAGGGCGTTTCGGTGCGGGAGGGCGGAACGAGCAGTACTTC
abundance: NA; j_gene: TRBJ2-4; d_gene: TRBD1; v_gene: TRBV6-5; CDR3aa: CASSSRTGTRNIQYF; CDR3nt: TGTGCCAGCAGTTCCCGGACAGGGACACGCAACATTCAGTACTTC
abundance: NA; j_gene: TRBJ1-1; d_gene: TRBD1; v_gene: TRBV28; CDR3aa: CASRSGLTGRRGAFF; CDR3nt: TGTGCCAGCAGATCCGGCTTGACAGGGCGACGTGGAGCTTTCTTT
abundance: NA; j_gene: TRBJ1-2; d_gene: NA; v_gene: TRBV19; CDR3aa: CASSISTVDNYGYTF; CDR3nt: TGTGCCAGTAGTATCTCGACAGTTGATAACTATGGCTACACCTTC
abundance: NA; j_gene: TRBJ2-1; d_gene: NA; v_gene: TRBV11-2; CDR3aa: CASSYPGTLNEQFF; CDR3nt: TGTGCCAGCAGCTATCCCGGGACTCTCAATGAGCAGTTCTTC
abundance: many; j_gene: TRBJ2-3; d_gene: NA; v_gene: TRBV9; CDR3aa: CASQSSLGTQYF; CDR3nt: TGTGCCAGCCAGTCCTCACTCGGTACGCAGTATTTT
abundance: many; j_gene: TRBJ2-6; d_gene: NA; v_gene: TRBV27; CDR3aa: CASSLTGIGANVLTF; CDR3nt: TGTGCCAGCAGTCTAACAGGGATTGGGGCCAACGTCCTGACTTTC
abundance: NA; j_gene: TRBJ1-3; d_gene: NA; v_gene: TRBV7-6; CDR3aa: CASSLGTAGNTIYF; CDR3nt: TGTGCCAGCAGCTTAGGCACAGCTGGAAACACCATATATTTT
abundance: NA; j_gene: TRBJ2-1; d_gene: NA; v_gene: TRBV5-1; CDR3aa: CASSYREGNEQFF; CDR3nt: TGCGCCAGCAGCTACAGGGAGGGCAATGAGCAGTTCTTC
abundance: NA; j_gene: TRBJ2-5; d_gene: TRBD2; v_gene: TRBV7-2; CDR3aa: CASSWTPSGRETQYF; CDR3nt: TGTGCCAGCAGCTGGACCCCTAGCGGGAGGGAGACCCAGTACTTC
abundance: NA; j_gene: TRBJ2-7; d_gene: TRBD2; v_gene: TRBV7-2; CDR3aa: CASSSSGTYEQYF; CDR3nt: TGTGCCAGCAGCTCTAGCGGAACCTACGAGCAGTACTTC
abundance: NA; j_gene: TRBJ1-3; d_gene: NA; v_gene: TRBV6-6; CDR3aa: CASRAGTGGNTIYF; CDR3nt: TGTGCCAGCAGAGCCGGGACCGGGGGAAACACCATATATTTT
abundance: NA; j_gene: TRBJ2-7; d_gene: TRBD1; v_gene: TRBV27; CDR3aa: CASSRYRGDQDEQYF; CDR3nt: TGTGCCAGCAGTCGCTACAGGGGAGATCAGGACGAGCAGTACTTC
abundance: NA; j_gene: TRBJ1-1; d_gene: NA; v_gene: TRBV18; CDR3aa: CASSGGAAGAFF; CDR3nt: TGTGCCAGCTCTGGGGGGGCGGCCGGAGCTTTCTTT
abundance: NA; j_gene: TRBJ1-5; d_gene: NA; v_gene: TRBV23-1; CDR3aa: CASSQLGRVSNQPQHF; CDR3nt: TGCGCCAGCAGTCAATTGGGCAGGGTTAGCAATCAGCCCCAGCATTTT
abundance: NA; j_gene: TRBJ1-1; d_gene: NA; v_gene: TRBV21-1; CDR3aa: CASSNGPEATEAFF; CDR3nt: TGTGCCAGCAGCAATGGGCCAGAGGCTACTGAAGCTTTCTTT
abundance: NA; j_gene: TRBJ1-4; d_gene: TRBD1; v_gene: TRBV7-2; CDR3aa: CASSLRDRVTEKLFF; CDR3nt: TGTGCCAGCAGCTTAAGGGACAGGGTGACTGAAAAACTGTTTTTT
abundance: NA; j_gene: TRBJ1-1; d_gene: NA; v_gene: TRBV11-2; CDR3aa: CASSLGAPGTEAFF; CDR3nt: TGTGCCAGCAGCTTAGGAGCACCCGGCACTGAAGCTTTCTTT
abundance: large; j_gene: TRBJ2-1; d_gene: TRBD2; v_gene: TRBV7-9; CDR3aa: CASSLRSGGGSSYNEQFF; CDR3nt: TGTGCCAGCAGCTTAAGGTCCGGAGGCGGGAGCTCCTACAATGAGCAGTTCTTC
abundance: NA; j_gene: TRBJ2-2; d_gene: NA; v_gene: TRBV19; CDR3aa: CASTLRSYTGELFF; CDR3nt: TGTGCCAGTACCCTCCGCTCTTACACCGGGGAGCTGTTTTTT
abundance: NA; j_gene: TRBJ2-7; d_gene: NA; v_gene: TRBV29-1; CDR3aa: CSGRTSYEQYF; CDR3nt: TGCAGCGGCAGGACCAGCTACGAGCAGTACTTC
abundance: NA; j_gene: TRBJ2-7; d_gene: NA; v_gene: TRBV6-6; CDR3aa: CATRARANSYEQYF; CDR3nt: TGTGCCACCAGGGCCCGGGCCAACTCCTACGAGCAGTACTTC
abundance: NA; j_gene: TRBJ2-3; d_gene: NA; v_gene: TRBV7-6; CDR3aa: CASSSRAEGDTQYF; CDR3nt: TGTGCCAGCAGCTCCCGGGCTGAGGGAGATACGCAGTATTTT
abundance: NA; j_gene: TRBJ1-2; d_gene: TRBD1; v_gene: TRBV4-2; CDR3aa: CASSQEGTGVGYTF; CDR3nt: TGTGCCAGCAGCCAAGAGGGGACAGGGGTCGGCTACACCTTC
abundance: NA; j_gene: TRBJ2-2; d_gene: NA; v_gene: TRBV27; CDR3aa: CASSGRNTGELFF; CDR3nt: TGTGCCAGCAGCGGGAGGAACACCGGGGAGCTGTTTTTT
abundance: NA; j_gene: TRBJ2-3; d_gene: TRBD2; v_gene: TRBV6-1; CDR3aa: CASEYSGSTTDTQYF; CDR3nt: TGTGCCAGCGAGTATAGCGGGAGTACCACAGATACGCAGTATTTT
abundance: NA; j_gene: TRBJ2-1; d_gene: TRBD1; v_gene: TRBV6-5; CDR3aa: CASSYGTGGEQFF; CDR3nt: TGTGCCAGCAGTTACGGGACAGGCGGCGAGCAGTTCTTC
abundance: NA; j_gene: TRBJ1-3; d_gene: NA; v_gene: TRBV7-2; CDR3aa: CASSPLAITTGNTIYF; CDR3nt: TGTGCCAGCAGCCCTCTGGCGATCACGACGGGAAACACCATATATTTT
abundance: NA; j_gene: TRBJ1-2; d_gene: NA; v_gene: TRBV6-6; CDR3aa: CASSHSSTGRAFF; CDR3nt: TGTGCCAGCAGTCACTCCTCGACAGGCCGTGCCTTCTTC
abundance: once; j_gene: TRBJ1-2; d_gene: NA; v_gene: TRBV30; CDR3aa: CAWSSGNYGYTF; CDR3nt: TGTGCCTGGAGTTCCGGTAACTATGGCTACACCTTC
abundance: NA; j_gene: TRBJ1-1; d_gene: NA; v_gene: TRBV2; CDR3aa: CATKSGDSNTEAFF; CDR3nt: TGTGCCACCAAAAGTGGGGACTCGAACACTGAAGCTTTCTTT
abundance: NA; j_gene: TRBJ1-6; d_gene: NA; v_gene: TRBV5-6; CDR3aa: CASSSRDSVASPLHF; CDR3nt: TGTGCCAGCAGCAGCAGAGACAGTGTCGCTTCACCCCTCCACTTT
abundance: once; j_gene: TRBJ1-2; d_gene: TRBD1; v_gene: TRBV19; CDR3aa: CASSTPLGQGLGGYTF; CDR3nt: TGTGCCAGTAGTACGCCCCTGGGACAGGGCCTTGGTGGCTACACCTTC
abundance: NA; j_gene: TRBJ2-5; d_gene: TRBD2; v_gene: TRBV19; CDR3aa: CASSMAGGQETQYF; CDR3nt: TGTGCCAGTAGTATGGCGGGAGGACAAGAGACCCAGTACTTC
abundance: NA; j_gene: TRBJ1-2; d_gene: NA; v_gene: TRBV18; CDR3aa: CASSLTTGQSKGYGYTF; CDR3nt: TGTGCCAGCTCACTAACGACAGGACAAAGCAAGGGCTATGGCTACACCTTC
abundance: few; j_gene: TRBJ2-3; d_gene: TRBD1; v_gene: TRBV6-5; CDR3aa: CASTQGSMSADTQYF; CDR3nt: TGTGCCAGCACACAGGGGTCGATGAGCGCAGATACGCAGTATTTT